The 28 T cell receptor beta chains in this list originate from one sample, sequenced in a study of CD8 T cells in ankylosing spondylitis (dated by TCRdb to about 2017). The library was built by means of 5' RACE. The run used an Illumina HiSeq 2500. Using fastp trimming at Q25 and MiXCR clonotype assembly, TCRdb reanalyzed the public sequencing data and kept in-frame beta chains. When rows share a CDR3 protein, they turn into one entry using the most common DNA and genes. Recorded for this sample are over 60,000 distinct CDR3 sequences; over 4% of them occurred a single time. The biggest ten clones account for 2% to 2.5% of the sample. Sequenced sample: blood, either unsorted or a sorted T cell fraction (not recorded which). These receptor sequences come from a male donor with ankylosing spondylitis or in good health (not recorded which).

Ten or more counts support this clonotype. V is TRBV27 and J is TRBJ1-5; TRBD1 matches 9 bases. Germline V gene lookup returns CDR1 MNHEY and CDR2 SMNVEV (reference sequence). The ends lost 5 bases at V and 3 bases at J; junction bases unmatched: 11. CDR3 length equals 17 residues. Written as DNA, the CDR3 is TGTGCCAGCAGTCAAGTGTCCGGGACAGGGCCCAATCAGCCCCAGCATTTT. It codes for CASSQVSGTGPNQPQHF.

The sample holds many counts of this clonotype. The chain carries TRBV4-3 and TRBJ2-7, with D possibly being TRBD1 (6 bases). Germline V gives CDR1 LGHNA, CDR2 YSLEER. This CDR3 comprises 15 residues. Trimming took 0 bases from V and 4 from J, leaving 13 bases between them. CDR3 nucleotide sequence: TGCGCCAGCAGCCAAGATCCCACAGGGCGTTACGAGCAGTACTTC. Translating gives CASSQDPTGRYEQYF.

This clonotype was counted at least ten times. The chain recombines TRBV30 with TRBJ1-4; 8 bases match TRBD1. The ends lost 0 bases at V and 7 bases at J; junction bases unmatched: 7. Germline V gene data show CDR1 as GTSNPN and CDR2 as SVGIG (reference sequence). The CDR3 has 15 amino acids. The CDR3 spells CAWSVRQGAGEKLFF. CDR3 bases: TGTGCCTGGAGTGTACGCCAGGGGGCTGGTGAAAAACTGTTTTTT.

This clonotype was observed a single time. The gene calls are TRBV7-9 and TRBJ2-6; D gene uncertain. The germline V and J ends were trimmed by 1 base and 1 base, with 8 bases remaining between them. The germline V gene encodes CDR1 SEHNR and CDR2 FQNEAQ (reference sequence). The CDR3 spans 16 residues. CDR3 residues: CASSLDKRSGANVLTF. For the CDR3, the DNA is TGTGCCAGCAGCTTAGATAAAAGATCTGGGGCCAACGTCCTGACTTTC.

This clonotype was recorded many times. This chain joins TRBV20-1 and TRBJ2-7, with TRBD2 identical over 9 bases. Germline assignment: CDR1 DFQATT and CDR2 SNEGSKA (reference sequence). The V gene end was trimmed by 4 bases and the J gene end by 4 bases; junction bases not matched to a gene: 5. This CDR3 is built from 13 residues. In DNA form, the CDR3 reads TGCAGTGCTACGGGACTAGCTGAGTACGAGCAGTACTTC. This sequence encodes CSATGLAEYEQYF.

This clonotype was detected many times. The V and J genes are TRBV20-1 and TRBJ2-1, with 8 bases identical to TRBD2. Per germline, CDR1 DFQATT and CDR2 SNEGSKA (reference sequence). CDR3 size: 12 residues. Trimming took 0 bases from V and 13 from J; bases not matched to a gene: 5. The CDR3 here is CSARENGGAQFF. CDR3 sequence (DNA): TGCAGTGCTAGAGAAAACGGGGGGGCCCAGTTCTTC.

This clonotype was observed many times. The rearrangement links TRBV12-3 or TRBV12-4 to TRBJ1-5; D gene ambiguous. The germline V and J ends were trimmed by 7 bases and 0 bases, with 10 bases remaining between them. This CDR3 has 14 amino acids. The CDR3 reads CASIRSNSNQPQHF. Here the CDR3 DNA reads TGTGCCAGCATTCGATCTAATAGCAATCAGCCCCAGCATTTT.

This clonotype came up many times. The V and J genes are TRBV20-1 and TRBJ1-6, with 8 bases identical to TRBD1. V lost 6 bases to trimming and J lost 8 bases; unmatched junction nucleotides: 15. The CDR3 has 16 residues. CDR1 and CDR2 from the germline V gene are DFQATT and SNEGSKA (reference sequence). The CDR3 protein is CSASLRQGPLHSPLHF. CDR3 DNA sequence: TGCAGTGCCAGTTTGAGACAGGGGCCTTTACATTCACCCCTCCACTTT.

This clonotype occurred many times. The chain couples TRBV2 to TRBJ2-1; unclear D gene. V dropped 3 bases and J dropped 5 bases, with 8 bases sitting between them. Germline CDR1 SNHLY, CDR2 FYNNEI. This CDR3 comprises 13 residues. The CDR3 DNA reads as TGTGCCAGCAGTGAGATAGGGAACAATGAGCAGTTCTTC. Its translation is CASSEIGNNEQFF.

This clonotype appeared a few times. V usage is TRBV20-1 and J usage is TRBJ2-2; 11 bases are a match to TRBD2. CDR3 length: 17 amino acids. The J segment lost 4 bases and the V segment lost 7 bases, leaving 14 bases of the junction unmatched. Germline V gives CDR1 DFQATT, CDR2 SNEGSKA (reference sequence). This chain's CDR3 is CSVWGLAGGPGTGELFF. In DNA, the CDR3 is TGCAGTGTTTGGGGCCTAGCGGGGGGCCCGGGCACCGGGGAGCTGTTTTTT.

This clonotype was recorded many times. V usage is TRBV3-1 and J usage is TRBJ2-1; D unresolved. V lost 2 bases and J lost 10, with 6 bases in between. Germline loops: CDR1 LGHDT, CDR2 YNNKEL (reference sequence). CDR3 length: 11 amino acids. CDR3 protein: CASSQSGEQFF. CDR3 sequence (DNA): TGTGCCAGCAGCCAAAGTGGGGAGCAGTTCTTC.

There are many counts of this clonotype. The rearrangement links TRBV30 to TRBJ1-5; D uncertain. Germline-derived CDR1 and CDR2 are GTSNPN and SVGIG (reference sequence). The CDR3 runs 14 residues. V shed 2 bases and J shed 0 bases, with 8 bases lying between them. CDR3 loop: CAWSSGYSNQPQHF. The CDR3 DNA follows: TGTGCCTGGAGTAGCGGTTATAGCAATCAGCCCCAGCATTTT.

At least ten counts were recorded for this clonotype. The chain joins TRBV28 to TRBJ2-7; 10 nucleotides agree with TRBD1. Germline V gene sequence: CDR1 MDHEN, CDR2 SYDVKM. This CDR3 is 15 amino acids long. V lost 2 bases and J lost 4; bases outside the gene matches: 5. CDR3 nucleotides: TGTGCCAGCAGTTTACCTGGGACAGGGGTATACGAGCAGTACTTC. Translation: CASSLPGTGVYEQYF.

This clonotype was seen ten or more times. The chain is built from TRBV6-6 and TRBJ2-5; D is unresolved. V lost 0 bases and J 4 bases, leaving 12 bases between the germline ends. Germline V lookup: CDR1 MNHNY, CDR2 SVGAGI (reference sequence). This CDR3 has 15 amino acids. CDR3 sequence reads: CASSYSGPVRETQYF. CDR3 bases: TGTGCCAGCAGTTACTCCGGCCCAGTACGAGAGACCCAGTACTTC.

The CDR3 here is CASSDITGEQSDTQYF. CDR3 nucleotides: TGCGCCAGCAGTGATATTACAGGGGAACAATCAGATACGCAGTATTTT. The chain links TRBV10-1 to TRBJ2-3; 7 nucleotides agree with TRBD1. From germline, CDR1 is WNHNN and CDR2 SYGVQD (reference sequence). V lost 3 bases and J lost 4; bases outside the gene matches: 10. The CDR3 sequence is 16 residues long.

This clonotype was counted at least ten times. The rearrangement uses TRBV3-1 and TRBJ2-3; D is ambiguous. Germline lookup yields CDR1 LGHDT and CDR2 YNNKEL (reference sequence). V dropped 3 bases and J dropped 4 bases, with 2 bases sitting between them. The CDR3 spans 11 residues. CDR3 residues: CASSHADTQYF. The CDR3 DNA sequence: TGTGCCAGCAGCCACGCAGATACGCAGTATTTT.

This clonotype was seen many times. The chain recombines TRBV6-5 with TRBJ2-5; D not certain. The V gene lost 5 bases and the J gene lost 4 bases, with 14 bases spanning the gap. CDR3 length equals 14 residues. Germline loops: CDR1 MNHEY, CDR2 SVGAGI. The DNA for the CDR3 is TGTGCCAGCAGTCACACCCCCCCCCGAGAGACCCAGTACTTC. Amino acid sequence: CASSHTPPRETQYF.

In its sample, this clonotype was seen many times. J is TRBJ2-1 and V is TRBV12-5, with D perhaps matching TRBD2 (7 bases). Germline-derived CDR1 and CDR2 are LGHNT and FRNRAP. V lost 2 bases and J 4 bases, leaving 15 bases between the germline ends. This CDR3 spans 16 amino acids. DNA for the CDR3: TGTGCTAGTGGTTTGAACGGCGGGGGCGCTTACAATGAGCAGTTCTTC. This sequence encodes CASGLNGGGAYNEQFF.

Ten or more counts support this clonotype. This chain connects TRBV15 to TRBJ2-7, with a tentative D call TRBD1 (6 bases). CDR1 is LNHNV and CDR2 is YYDKDF in the germline V gene (reference sequence). The CDR3 loop spans 12 amino acids. Trimming cost V 5 bases and J 2 bases, with 7 bases left between them. DNA of the CDR3: TGTGCCACCAGCGCAGGGGCCTACGAGCAGTACTTC. Protein sequence: CATSAGAYEQYF.

This clonotype was seen at least ten times. The chain recombines TRBV20-1 with TRBJ2-1; D not certain. CDR1 DFQATT and CDR2 SNEGSKA come from the germline V gene (reference sequence). The CDR3 loop spans 12 amino acids. Trimming removed 1 base from V and 8 bases from J, with 9 bases in between. The DNA for the CDR3 is TGCAGTGCTAGAGGCCCCACGCATGAGCAGTTCTTC. It codes for CSARGPTHEQFF.

This clonotype was observed many times. The gene calls are TRBV9 and TRBJ2-5; the D gene is possibly TRBD2 (6 bases). There are 16 residues in the CDR3. V was clipped by 0 bases and J by 1 base, with 13 bases between them. The germline V gene encodes CDR1 SGDLS and CDR2 YYNGEE. The chain's CDR3 is CASSVGVSGVQETQYF. The CDR3 nucleotides read TGTGCCAGCAGCGTAGGTGTTAGCGGAGTCCAAGAGACCCAGTACTTC.

On this clonotype itself: A much larger clone lies a single base off, so this may be a read error. V and J are TRBV5-5 and TRBJ1-5, with 7 nucleotides matching TRBD1. The CDR3 consists of 15 residues. Germline V gives CDR1 SGHKS, CDR2 YYEKEE (reference sequence). The chain's CDR3 is CASSLGTGSNQPHHF. DNA of the CDR3: TGTGCCAGCAGCTTGGGGACAGGAAGCAATCAGCCCCATCATTTT.

This clonotype was counted ten times or more. This chain links TRBV6-1 with TRBJ2-7; D is uncertain. CDR3 length: 13 residues. Trimming took off 6 bases at V and 0 bases at J, with 9 bases between the two ends. Germline loops: CDR1 MNHNS, CDR2 SASEGT. The DNA for the CDR3 is TGTGCCAGCAGCGCCCTAAGCTCCTACGAGCAGTACTTC. Translating it yields CASSALSSYEQYF.

This clonotype was seen at least ten times. V gene TRBV30 combines with J gene TRBJ1-2; D is unclear. Looked up from germline, CDR1 is GTSNPN and CDR2 is SVGIG (reference sequence). Trimming cost V 1 base and J 8 bases, with 8 bases left between them. The CDR3 is 11 residues long. CDR3 protein: CAWSEDAGYTF. The CDR3 DNA reads as TGTGCCTGGAGTGAGGACGCGGGCTACACCTTC.

On this clonotype itself: A read error may explain this, as a much larger clone is one base away. This chain uses TRBV6-2 or TRBV6-3 with TRBJ2-7; D is undetermined. CDR1 and CDR2 from the germline V gene are MNHEY and SVGEGT. V gave up 6 bases and J gave up 2 bases, with 17 bases separating them. The CDR3 runs 15 residues. The CDR3 DNA reads as TGTGCCAGCAGCCGGTCTCGGACCGACACCTACGAGCAGTACTTC. Protein product: CASSRSRTDTYEQYF.

This clonotype showed up many times. The gene calls are TRBV2 and TRBJ1-1; D is uncertain. This CDR3 contains 13 residues. V gave up 7 bases and J gave up 1 base, with 10 bases separating them. From germline, CDR1 is SNHLY and CDR2 FYNNEI. This CDR3 is CASTSLENTEAFF. The CDR3, as DNA: TGTGCCAGCACGAGCCTAGAGAACACTGAAGCTTTCTTT.

This clonotype was counted at least ten times. The V gene is TRBV29-1, the J gene TRBJ1-2; TRBD1 matches at 7 bases. CDR1 is SQVTM and CDR2 is ANQGSEA in the germline V gene. The trim removed 3 bases at V and 2 bases at J, leaving 15 bases unmatched. This CDR3 is built from 17 residues. CDR3 sequence (DNA): TGCAGCGTTGACCACGGGTCCAATAGGGGGCCCAACTATGGCTACACCTTC. It is translated as CSVDHGSNRGPNYGYTF.

This clonotype has a count of ten or more. The chain uses TRBV20-1 and TRBJ1-2; D remains unclear. V was shortened by 4 bases and J by 7 bases, with 13 bases between the two germline ends. Per the germline V gene, CDR1 is DFQATT and CDR2 is SNEGSKA (reference sequence). This CDR3 contains 12 residues. CDR3 in amino acids: CSAIPRGIGYTF. The DNA for the CDR3 is TGCAGTGCTATTCCCCGTGGTATTGGCTACACCTTC.